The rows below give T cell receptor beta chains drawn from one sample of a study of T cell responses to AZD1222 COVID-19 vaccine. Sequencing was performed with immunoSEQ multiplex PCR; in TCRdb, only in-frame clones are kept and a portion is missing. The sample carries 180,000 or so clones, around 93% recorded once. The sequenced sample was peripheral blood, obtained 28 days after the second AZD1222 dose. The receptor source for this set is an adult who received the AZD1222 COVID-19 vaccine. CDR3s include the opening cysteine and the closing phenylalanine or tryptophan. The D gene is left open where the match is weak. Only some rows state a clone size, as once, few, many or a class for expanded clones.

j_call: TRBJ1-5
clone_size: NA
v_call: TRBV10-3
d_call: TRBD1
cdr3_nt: TGTGCCATCGGGGGGACAGGGACCGATCAGCCCCAGCATTTT
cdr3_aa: CAIGGTGTDQPQHF

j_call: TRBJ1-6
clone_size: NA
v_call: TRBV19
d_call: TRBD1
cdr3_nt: TGTGCCAGTAGTACCTCGGGACAGGGGTTGAATTCACCCCTCCACTTT
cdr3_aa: CASSTSGQGLNSPLHF

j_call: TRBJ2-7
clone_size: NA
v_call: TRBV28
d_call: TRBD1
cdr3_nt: TGTGCCAGCAGTCCAGGGACAGGCGATTACGAGCAGTACTTC
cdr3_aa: CASSPGTGDYEQYF

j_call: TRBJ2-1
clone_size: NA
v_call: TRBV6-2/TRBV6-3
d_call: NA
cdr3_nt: TGTGCCAGCAGTTACAGGGTGAGGGATGAGCAGTTCTTC
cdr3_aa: CASSYRVRDEQFF

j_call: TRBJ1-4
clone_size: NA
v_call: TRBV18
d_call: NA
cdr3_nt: TGTGCCAGCTCACCTGGGGACCTAACTAATGAAAAACTGTTTTTT
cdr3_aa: CASSPGDLTNEKLFF

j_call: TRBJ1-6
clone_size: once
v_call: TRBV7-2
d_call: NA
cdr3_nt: TGTGCCAGCAGCTCCGACATTCGCTCACCCCTCCACTTT
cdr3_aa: CASSSDIRSPLHF

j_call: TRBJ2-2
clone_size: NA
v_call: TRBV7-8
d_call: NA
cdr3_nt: TGTGCCAGCAGCTTATTCCCCGGGGAGCTGTTTTTT
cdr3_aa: CASSLFPGELFF

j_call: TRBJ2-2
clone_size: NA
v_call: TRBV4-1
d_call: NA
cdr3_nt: TGCGCCAGCAGCCAAGGGACACAACTAACCGGGGAGCTGTTTTTT
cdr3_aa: CASSQGTQLTGELFF

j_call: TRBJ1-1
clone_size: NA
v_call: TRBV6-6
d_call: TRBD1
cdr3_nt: TGTGCCAGCAGTCCTGCAAGGACAGGGGTGGGGAACACTGAAGCTTTCTTT
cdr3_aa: CASSPARTGVGNTEAFF

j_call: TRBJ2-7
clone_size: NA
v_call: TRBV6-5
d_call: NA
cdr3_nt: TGTGCCAGCAGGCGGACAGTATCTACCTACGAGCAGTACTTC
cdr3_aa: CASRRTVSTYEQYF

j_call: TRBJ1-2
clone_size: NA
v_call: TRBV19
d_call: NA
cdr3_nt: TGTGCCAGTAGGGTTGGACGGGGAGCCGGCTACACCTTC
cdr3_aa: CASRVGRGAGYTF

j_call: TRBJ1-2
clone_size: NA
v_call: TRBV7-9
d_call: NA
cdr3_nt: TGTGCCAGCAGCCCCGGCACGTTCGAGGACTATGGCTACACCTTC
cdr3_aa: CASSPGTFEDYGYTF

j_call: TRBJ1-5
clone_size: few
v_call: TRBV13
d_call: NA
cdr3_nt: TGTGCCAGCAGGAAGGCAGGGGATCAGCCCCAGCATTTT
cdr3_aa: CASRKAGDQPQHF

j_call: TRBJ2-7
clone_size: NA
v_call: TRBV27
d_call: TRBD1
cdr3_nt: TGTGCCAGCAGTTTCTACGGACAGGGGGCTGGGGAGCAGTACTTC
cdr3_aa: CASSFYGQGAGEQYF

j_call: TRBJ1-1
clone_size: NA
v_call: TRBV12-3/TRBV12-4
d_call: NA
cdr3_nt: TGTGCCAGCAGTCTCTCGGGCACTGAAGCTTTCTTT
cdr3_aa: CASSLSGTEAFF

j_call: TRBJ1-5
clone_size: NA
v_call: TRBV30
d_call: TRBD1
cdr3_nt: TGTGCCTGGAGTTATCCGGGACAGGGGAGCAATCAGCCCCAGCATTTT
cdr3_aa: CAWSYPGQGSNQPQHF

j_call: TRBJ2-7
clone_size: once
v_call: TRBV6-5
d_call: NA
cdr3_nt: TGTGCCAGTCGGGACTGGCGATACGAGCAGTACTTC
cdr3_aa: CASRDWRYEQYF

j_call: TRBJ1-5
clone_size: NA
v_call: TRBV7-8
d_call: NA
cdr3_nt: TGTGCCAGCAGTCGAGGACCGGGACGCCCTCAGCCCCAGCATTTT
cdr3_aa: CASSRGPGRPQPQHF

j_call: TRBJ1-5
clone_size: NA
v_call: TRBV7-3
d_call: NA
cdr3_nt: TGTGCCAGCAGGTTGCAGGGTTTGGGAATGGACAATCAGCCCCAGCATTTT
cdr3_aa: CASRLQGLGMDNQPQHF

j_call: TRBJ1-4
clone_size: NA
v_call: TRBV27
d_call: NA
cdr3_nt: TGTGCCAGCAGTTTTCGGGGGTACGCAACTAATGAAAAACTGTTTTTT
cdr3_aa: CASSFRGYATNEKLFF

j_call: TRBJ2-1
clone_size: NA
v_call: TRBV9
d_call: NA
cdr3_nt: TGTGCCAGCAGCGTAGCGGCTAGGACCGAGGGCAATGAGCAGTTCTTC
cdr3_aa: CASSVAARTEGNEQFF

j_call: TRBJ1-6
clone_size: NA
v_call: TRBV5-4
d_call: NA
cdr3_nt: TGTGCCAGCAGCGCAGAGGGGCCCTCACCCCTCCACTTT
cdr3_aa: CASSAEGPSPLHF

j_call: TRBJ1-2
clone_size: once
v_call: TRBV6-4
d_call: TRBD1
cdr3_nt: TGTGCCAGCAGTGAAGAGGAGGGGGCCGGTGGCTACACCTTC
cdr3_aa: CASSEEEGAGGYTF

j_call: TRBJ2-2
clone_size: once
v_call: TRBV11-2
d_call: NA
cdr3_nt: TGTGCCAGCAGCTTTCTGACTCCAGGCGGGGAGCTGTTTTTT
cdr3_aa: CASSFLTPGGELFF

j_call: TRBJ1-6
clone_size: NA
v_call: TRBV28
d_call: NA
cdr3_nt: TGTGCCAGCAGTCCATCGTCACCCCTCCACTTT
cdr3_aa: CASSPSSPLHF

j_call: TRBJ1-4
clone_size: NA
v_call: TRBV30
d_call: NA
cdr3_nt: TGTGCCTGGACTCGGGAGGATGAAAAACTGTTTTTT
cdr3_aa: CAWTREDEKLFF

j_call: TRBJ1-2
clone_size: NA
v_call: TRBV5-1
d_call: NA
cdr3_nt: TGCGCCAGCAGAACCGGGACAAGTAACTATGGCTACACCTTC
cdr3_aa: CASRTGTSNYGYTF

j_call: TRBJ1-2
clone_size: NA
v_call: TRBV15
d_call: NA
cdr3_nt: TGTGCCACCAGCAGAGATCTTCAAGGCAGAGGCTATGGCTACACCTTC
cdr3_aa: CATSRDLQGRGYGYTF

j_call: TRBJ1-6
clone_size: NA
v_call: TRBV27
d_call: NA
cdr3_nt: TGTGCCGCTGGGGCCTGGGGGGGCGTTTACCCCTTGAACTTT
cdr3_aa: CAAGAWGGVYPLNF

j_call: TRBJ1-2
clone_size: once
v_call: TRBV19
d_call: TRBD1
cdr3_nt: TGTGCCAGTAGTCCCCAGGGACAGGGGGCAGACTATGGCTACACCTTC
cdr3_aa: CASSPQGQGADYGYTF

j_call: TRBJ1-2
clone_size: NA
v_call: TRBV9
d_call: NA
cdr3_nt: TGTGCCAGCAGAGGGACCGGAGCTAACTATGGCTACACCTTC
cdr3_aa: CASRGTGANYGYTF

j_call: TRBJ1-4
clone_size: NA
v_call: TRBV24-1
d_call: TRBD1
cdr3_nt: TGTGCCACCAGTGATTCGACAGGGGGCAGGGCTAATGAAAAACTGTTTTTT
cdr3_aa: CATSDSTGGRANEKLFF

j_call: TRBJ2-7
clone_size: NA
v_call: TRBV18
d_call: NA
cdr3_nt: TGTGCCAGCTCACCGCAAGACAGCCTCTACGAGCAGTACTTC
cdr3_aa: CASSPQDSLYEQYF

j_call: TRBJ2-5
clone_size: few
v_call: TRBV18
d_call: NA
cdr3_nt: TGTGCCAGCTCACCACGGACGGGAAAAGAGACCCAGTACTTC
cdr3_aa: CASSPRTGKETQYF

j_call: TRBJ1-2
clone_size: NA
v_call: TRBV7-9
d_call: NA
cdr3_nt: TGTGCCAGCAGCCACTACACGACGGGTAACTATGGCTACACCTTC
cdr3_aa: CASSHYTTGNYGYTF

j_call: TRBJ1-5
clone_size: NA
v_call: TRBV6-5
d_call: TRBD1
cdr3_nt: TGTGCCAGCAGGGCAGGGGGTTCAATCAATCAGCCCCAGCATTTT
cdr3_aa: CASRAGGSINQPQHF

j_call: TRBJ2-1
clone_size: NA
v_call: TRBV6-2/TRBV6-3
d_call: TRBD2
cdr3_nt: TGTGCCAGCAGTTTATTGGGGCTAGCGGGGGGGCCAAGGGACAATGAGCAGTTCTTC
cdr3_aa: CASSLLGLAGGPRDNEQFF

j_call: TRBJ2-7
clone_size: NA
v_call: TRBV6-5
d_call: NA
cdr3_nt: TGTGCCAGCAGTTACGATCAGAACCCCTACGAGCAGTACTTC
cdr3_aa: CASSYDQNPYEQYF

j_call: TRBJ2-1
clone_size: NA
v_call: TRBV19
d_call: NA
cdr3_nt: TGTGCCAGTAGTATGGGGAACTACAATGAGCAGTTCTTC
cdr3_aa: CASSMGNYNEQFF

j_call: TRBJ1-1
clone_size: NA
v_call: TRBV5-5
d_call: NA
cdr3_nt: TGTGCCAGCAGCCCGATCAGGACAGCGAACACTGAAGCTTTCTTT
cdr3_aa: CASSPIRTANTEAFF

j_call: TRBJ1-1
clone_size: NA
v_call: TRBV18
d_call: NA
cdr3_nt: TGTGCCAGCTCACCGGTTGATGTAGCTTTCTTT
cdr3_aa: CASSPVDVAFF

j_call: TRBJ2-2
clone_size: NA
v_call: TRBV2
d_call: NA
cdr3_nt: TGTGCCAGCAGGGAAAGAAGAAACACCGGGGAGCTGTTTTTT
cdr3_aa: CASRERRNTGELFF

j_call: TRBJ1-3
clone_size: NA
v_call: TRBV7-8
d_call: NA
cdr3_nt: TGTGCCAGCAGTTATTTACCAAGTAACTCTGGAAACACCATATATTTT
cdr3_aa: CASSYLPSNSGNTIYF

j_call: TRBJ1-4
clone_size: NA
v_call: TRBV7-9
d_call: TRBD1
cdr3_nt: TGTGCCAGCAGTTCACAGGGGCAGGATGAAAAACTGTTTTTT
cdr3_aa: CASSSQGQDEKLFF

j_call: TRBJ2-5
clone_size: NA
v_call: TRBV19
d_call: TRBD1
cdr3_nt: TGTGCCAGTACGGGGACAGGCCTAGGAGGGGAGACCCAGTACTTC
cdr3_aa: CASTGTGLGGETQYF